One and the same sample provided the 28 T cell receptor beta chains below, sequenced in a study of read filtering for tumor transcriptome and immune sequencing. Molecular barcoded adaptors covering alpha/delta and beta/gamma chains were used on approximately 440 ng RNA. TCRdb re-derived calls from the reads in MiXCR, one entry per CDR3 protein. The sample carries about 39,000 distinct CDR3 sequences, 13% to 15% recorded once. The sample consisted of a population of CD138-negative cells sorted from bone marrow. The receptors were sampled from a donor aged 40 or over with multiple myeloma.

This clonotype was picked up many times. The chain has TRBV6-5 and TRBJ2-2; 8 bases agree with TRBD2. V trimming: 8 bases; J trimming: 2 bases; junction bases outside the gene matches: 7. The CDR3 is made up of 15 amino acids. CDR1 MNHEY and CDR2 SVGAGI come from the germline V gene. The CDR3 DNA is TGTGCCAGCCTATCGGCGGGAGGAAACACCGGGGAGCTGTTTTTT. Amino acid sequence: CASLSAGGNTGELFF.

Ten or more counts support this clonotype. CDR3 sequence (DNA): TGTGCCACGGGGACAGCGGGGGGGCCAGATACGCAGTATTTT. It is translated as CATGTAGGPDTQYF. This chain uses TRBV10-3 with TRBJ2-3; 10 nucleotides agree with TRBD2. The CDR3 sequence is 14 residues long. V shed 10 bases and J 4 bases; nucleotides not matched to a gene: 8. Germline CDR1 and CDR2: ENHRY and SYGVKD.

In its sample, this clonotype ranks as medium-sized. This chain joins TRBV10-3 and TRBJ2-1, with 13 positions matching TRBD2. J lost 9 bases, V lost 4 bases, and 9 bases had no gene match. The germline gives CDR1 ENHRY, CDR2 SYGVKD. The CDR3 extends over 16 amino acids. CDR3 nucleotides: TGTGCCATCAGTGGCGCCGGGACTAGCGGGGTTCCTGAGCAGTTCTTC. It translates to CAISGAGTSGVPEQFF.

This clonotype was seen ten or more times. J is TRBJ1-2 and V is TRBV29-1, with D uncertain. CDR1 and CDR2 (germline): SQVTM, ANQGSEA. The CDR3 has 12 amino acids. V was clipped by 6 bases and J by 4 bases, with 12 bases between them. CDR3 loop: CSVVQITYGYTF. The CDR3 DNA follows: TGCAGCGTGGTCCAAATCACCTATGGCTACACCTTC.

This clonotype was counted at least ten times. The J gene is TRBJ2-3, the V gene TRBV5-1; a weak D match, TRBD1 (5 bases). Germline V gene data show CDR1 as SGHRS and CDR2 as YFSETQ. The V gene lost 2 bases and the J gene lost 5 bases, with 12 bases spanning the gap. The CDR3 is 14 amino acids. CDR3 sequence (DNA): TGCGCCAGCAGCTTAGACAGCCACCGAGATACGCAGTATTTT. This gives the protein CASSLDSHRDTQYF.

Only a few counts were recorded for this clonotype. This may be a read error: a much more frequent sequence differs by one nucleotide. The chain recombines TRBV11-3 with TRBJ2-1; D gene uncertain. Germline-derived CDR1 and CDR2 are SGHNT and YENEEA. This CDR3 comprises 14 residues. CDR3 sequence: CASSSRSSRNERFF. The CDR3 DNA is TGTGCCAGTTCGAGCAGGTCAAGTCGGAATGAGCGGTTCTTC.

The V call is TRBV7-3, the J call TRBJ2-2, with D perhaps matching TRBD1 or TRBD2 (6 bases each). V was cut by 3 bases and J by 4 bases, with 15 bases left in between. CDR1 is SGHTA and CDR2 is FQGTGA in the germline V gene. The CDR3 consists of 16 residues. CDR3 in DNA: TGTGCCAGCAGCTTCTTGGGGGGCCGACTCACCGGGGAGCTGTTTTTT. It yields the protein CASSFLGGRLTGELFF. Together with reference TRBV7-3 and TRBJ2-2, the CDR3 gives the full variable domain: GAGVSQTPSNKVTEKGKYVELRCDPISGHTALYWYRQSLGQGPEFLIYFQGTGAADDSGLPNDRFFAVRPEGSVSTLKIQRTERGDSAVYLCASSFLGGRLTGELFFGEGSRLTVL.

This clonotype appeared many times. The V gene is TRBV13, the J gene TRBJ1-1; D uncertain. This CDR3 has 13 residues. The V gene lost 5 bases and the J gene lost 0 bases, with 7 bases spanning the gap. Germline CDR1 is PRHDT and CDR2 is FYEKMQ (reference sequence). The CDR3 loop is CASSQQLNTEAFF. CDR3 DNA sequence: TGTGCCAGCAGCCAGCAATTGAACACTGAAGCTTTCTTT.

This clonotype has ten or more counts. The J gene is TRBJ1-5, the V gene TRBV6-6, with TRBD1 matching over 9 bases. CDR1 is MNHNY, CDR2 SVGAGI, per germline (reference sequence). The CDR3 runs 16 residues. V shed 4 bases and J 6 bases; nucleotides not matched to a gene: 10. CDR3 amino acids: CASSSHTGGASQPQHF. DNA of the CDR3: TGTGCCAGCAGTTCGCATACAGGGGGCGCATCTCAGCCCCAGCATTTT.

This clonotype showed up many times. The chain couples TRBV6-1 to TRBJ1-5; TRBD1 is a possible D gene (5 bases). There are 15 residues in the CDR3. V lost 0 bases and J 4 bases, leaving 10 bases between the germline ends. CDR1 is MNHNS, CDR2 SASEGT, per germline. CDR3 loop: CASSEASRANQPQHF. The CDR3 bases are TGTGCCAGCAGTGAAGCTAGCAGGGCGAATCAGCCCCAGCATTTT.

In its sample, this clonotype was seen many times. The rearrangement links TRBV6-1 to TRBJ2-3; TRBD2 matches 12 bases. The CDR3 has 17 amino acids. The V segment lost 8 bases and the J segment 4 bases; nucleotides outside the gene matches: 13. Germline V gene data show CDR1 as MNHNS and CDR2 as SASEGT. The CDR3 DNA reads TGTGCCAGCGCCGGGCCGAGGACTAGCGGGGCAGCAGATACGCAGTATTTT. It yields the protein CASAGPRTSGAADTQYF.

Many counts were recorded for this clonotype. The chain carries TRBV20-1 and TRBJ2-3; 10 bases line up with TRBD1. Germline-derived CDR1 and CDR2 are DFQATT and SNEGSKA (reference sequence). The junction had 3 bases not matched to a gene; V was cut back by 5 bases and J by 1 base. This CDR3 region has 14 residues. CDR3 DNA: TGCAGTGCTGACAGGGGGCGAGGCACAGATACGCAGTATTTT. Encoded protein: CSADRGRGTDTQYF.

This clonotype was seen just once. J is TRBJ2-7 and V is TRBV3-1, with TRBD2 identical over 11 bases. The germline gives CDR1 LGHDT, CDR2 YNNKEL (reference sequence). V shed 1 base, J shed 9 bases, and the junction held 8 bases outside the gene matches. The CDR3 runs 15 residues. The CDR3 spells CASSQGLAGSPGQYF. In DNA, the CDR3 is TGTGCCAGCAGCCAAGGACTAGCGGGAAGTCCCGGGCAGTACTTC.

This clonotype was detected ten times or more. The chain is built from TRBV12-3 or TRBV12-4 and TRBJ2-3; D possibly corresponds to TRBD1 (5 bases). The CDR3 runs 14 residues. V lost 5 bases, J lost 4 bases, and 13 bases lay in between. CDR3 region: CASSPLQAADTQYF. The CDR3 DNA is TGTGCCAGCAGTCCCCTACAGGCGGCAGATACGCAGTATTTT.

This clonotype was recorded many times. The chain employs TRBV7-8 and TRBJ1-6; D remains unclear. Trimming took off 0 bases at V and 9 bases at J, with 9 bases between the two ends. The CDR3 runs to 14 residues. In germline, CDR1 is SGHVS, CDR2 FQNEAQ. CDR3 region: CASSLAQFSSPLHF. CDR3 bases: TGTGCCAGCAGCTTAGCGCAGTTTTCTTCACCCCTCCACTTT.

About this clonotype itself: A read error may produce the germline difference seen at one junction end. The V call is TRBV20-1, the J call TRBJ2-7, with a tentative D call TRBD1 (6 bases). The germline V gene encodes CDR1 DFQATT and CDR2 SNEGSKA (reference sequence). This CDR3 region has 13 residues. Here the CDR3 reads CSAREARGYGQYF. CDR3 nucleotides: TGCAGTGCTAGAGAGGCAAGGGGGTACGGGCAGTACTTC.

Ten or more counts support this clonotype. The CDR3 here is CASSLSGDSTDTQYF. The CDR3 bases are TGTGCCAGCAGCTTATCCGGGGATAGCACAGATACGCAGTATTTT. The chain links TRBV7-2 to TRBJ2-3, with a weak D call TRBD2 (5 bases). Germline values: CDR1 SGHTA, CDR2 FQGNSA. This CDR3 comprises 15 residues. V was pared by 2 bases and J by 0 bases, with 9 bases between.

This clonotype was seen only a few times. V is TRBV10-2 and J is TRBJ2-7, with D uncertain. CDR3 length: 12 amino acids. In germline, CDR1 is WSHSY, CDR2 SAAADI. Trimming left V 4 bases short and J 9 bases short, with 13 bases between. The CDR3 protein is CASSGILHGQYF. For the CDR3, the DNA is TGCGCCAGCAGTGGAATTCTCCACGGGCAGTACTTC.

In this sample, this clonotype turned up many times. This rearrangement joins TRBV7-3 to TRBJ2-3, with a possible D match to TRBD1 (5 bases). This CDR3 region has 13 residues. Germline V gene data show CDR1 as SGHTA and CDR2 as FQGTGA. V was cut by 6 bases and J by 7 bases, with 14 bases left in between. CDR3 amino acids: CASSLKRTNTQYF. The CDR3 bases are TGTGCCAGCAGTTTGAAACGGACAAATACGCAGTATTTT.

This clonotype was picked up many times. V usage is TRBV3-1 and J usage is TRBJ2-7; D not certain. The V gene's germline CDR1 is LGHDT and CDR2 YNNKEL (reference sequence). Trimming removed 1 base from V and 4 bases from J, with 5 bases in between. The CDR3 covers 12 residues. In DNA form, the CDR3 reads TGTGCCAGCAGCCAAGTTTCTTACGAGCAGTACTTC. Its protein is CASSQVSYEQYF.

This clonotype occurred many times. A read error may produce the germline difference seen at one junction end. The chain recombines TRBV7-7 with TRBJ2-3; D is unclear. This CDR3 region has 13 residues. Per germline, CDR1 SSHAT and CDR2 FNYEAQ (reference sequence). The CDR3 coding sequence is TGTGCTAGCAGCCGGAAGATTCTAGATACGCAGTATTTT. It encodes CASSRKILDTQYF.

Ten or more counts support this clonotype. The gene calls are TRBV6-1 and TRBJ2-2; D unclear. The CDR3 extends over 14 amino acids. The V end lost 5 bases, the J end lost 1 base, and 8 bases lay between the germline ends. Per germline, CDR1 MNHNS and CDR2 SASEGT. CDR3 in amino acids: CASSLALNTGELFF. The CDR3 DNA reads TGTGCCAGCAGTTTGGCCCTGAACACCGGGGAGCTGTTTTTT.

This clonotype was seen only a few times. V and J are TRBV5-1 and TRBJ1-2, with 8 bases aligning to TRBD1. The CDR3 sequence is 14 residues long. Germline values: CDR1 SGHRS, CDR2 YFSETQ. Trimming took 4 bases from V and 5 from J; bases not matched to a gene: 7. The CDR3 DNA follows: TGCGCCAGCAGCCCGGGGACAGGTTTATATGGCTACACCTTC. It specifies CASSPGTGLYGYTF.

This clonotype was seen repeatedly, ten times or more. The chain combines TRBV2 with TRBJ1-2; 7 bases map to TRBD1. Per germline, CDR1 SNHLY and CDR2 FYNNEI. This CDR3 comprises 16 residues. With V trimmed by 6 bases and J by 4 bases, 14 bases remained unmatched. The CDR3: CASRGAGTVDSYGYTF. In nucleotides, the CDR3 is TGTGCCAGCAGGGGGGCCGGGACAGTGGATAGCTATGGCTACACCTTC.

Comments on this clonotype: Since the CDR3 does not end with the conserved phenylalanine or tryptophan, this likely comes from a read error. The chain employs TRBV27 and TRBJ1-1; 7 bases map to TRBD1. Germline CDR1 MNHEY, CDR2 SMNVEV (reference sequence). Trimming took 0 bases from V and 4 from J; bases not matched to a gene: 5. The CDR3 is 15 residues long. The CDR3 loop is CASSLSANRGTEAFS. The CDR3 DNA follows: TGTGCCAGCAGTTTATCAGCAAACAGGGGCACTGAAGCTTTCTCT.

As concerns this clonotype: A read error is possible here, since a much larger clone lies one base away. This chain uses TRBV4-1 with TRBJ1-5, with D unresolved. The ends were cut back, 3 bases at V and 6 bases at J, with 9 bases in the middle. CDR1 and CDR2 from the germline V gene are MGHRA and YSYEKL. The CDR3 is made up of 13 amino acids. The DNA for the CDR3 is TGCGCCAGCAGCCATGATGTCATTCAGCCCCAGCATTTT. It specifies CASSHDVIQPQHF.

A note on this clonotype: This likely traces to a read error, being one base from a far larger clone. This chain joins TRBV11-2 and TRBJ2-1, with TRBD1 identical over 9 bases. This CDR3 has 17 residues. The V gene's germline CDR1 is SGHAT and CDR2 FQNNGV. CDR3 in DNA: TGTGCCAGCAGCTTAGATTCCGACAGGGGGGCCTTTGGTGAGCAGTCCTTC. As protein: CASSLDSDRGAFGEQSF.

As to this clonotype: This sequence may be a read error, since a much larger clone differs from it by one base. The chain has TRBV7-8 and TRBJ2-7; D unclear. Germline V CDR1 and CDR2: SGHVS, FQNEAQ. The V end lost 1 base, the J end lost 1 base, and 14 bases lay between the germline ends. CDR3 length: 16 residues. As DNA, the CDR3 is TGTGCCAGCAGCTTAGTGGGGAACATTTTTTCCTACGAGCAGTACTTC. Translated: CASSLVGNIFSYEQYF.